These T cell receptor beta chains were read from a single sample in a study of T cell responses to AZD1222 COVID-19 vaccine. Repertoires were generated with immunoSEQ multiplex PCR, while TCRdb's copy carries only in-frame clones and drops some. The sample records about 170,000 clones, 85% to 95% being singletons. The sequenced sample was peripheral blood, obtained on day 0 of AZD1222 vaccination. These TCRs come from an adult in good health. Each CDR3 is given with its conserved first and last residue. A D gene is named only where the DNA matches it firmly.

TRBV5-6	TRBJ1-4	-	TGTGCCAGCAGCCGGGCAGGGATTTGGGAAAAACTGTTTTTT	CASSRAGIWEKLFF
TRBV11-2	TRBJ1-2	-	TGTGCCAGCACCATTGGATGGGACGGAACCTATGGCTACACCTTC	CASTIGWDGTYGYTF
TRBV2	TRBJ1-5	-	TGTGCCAGCAAAGGCGGGACGCGGCCCCAGCATTTT	CASKGGTRPQHF
TRBV7-9	TRBJ1-1	-	TGTGCCAGCAGCTCCGTTGGTCGTACAGAAAACACTGAAGCTTTCTTT	CASSSVGRTENTEAFF
TRBV11-3	TRBJ2-2	-	TGTGCCAGCAGCTTAGAGGCTGGGGGGCGAAGCGGGGAGCTGTTTTTT	CASSLEAGGRSGELFF
TRBV14	TRBJ1-4	-	TGTGCCAGCAGCCAAGATGGCCCTAGGGGAGGGCATGAAAAACTGTTTTTT	CASSQDGPRGGHEKLFF
TRBV7-2	TRBJ2-7	-	TGTGCCAGCAGCTTAGGCGGGGGCCTTTCCTACGAGCAGTACTTC	CASSLGGGLSYEQYF
TRBV5-1	TRBJ1-5	-	TGCGCCAGCAGCCAAACGGGACGGCAGGAACAGCCCCAGCATTTT	CASSQTGRQEQPQHF
TRBV30	TRBJ1-1	TRBD1	TGTGCCTGGAGCGTCCCGGACAGGCAGAACACTGAAGCTTTCTTT	CAWSVPDRQNTEAFF
TRBV6-5	TRBJ1-4	TRBD1	TGTGCCAGCAGGAACAGGGGGGCTTTTGGTGAAAAACTGTTTTTT	CASRNRGAFGEKLFF
TRBV5-5	TRBJ2-6	TRBD1	TGTGCCAGCAGCCGGGGACAGCCGAGGGCCAACGTCCTGACTTTC	CASSRGQPRANVLTF
TRBV13	TRBJ2-7	-	TGTGCCAGCAGCCTCCAAACGGGACTGTTTGCCTACGAGCAGTACTTC	CASSLQTGLFAYEQYF
TRBV5-1	TRBJ2-1	-	TGCGCCAGCAGCTTGGGCGGCAGGGCCGACAATGAGCAGTTCTTC	CASSLGGRADNEQFF
TRBV7-9	TRBJ2-1	-	TGTGCCAGCAGCAGTAGCGGAGGAGCCTACAATGAGCAGTTCTTC	CASSSSGGAYNEQFF
TRBV3-1/TRBV3-2	TRBJ1-3	-	TGTGCCAGCAGCCTACAAAATACCGTTATTAGAAACACCATATATTTT	CASSLQNTVIRNTIYF
TRBV9	TRBJ1-6	-	TGTGCCAGCAGCGTAGGTGAGGGGCGGAATTCACCCCTCCACTTT	CASSVGEGRNSPLHF
TRBV21-1	TRBJ1-6	-	TGTGCCAGCAGCACCCGGACAGTGGATTCACCCCTCCACTTT	CASSTRTVDSPLHF
TRBV5-1	TRBJ2-5	-	TGCGCCAGCAGCTTCAATCACGGGCGTTCTGAGACCCAGTACTTC	CASSFNHGRSETQYF
TRBV30	TRBJ2-1	-	TGTGCCTGGGCAGGGGATCGGGAGCAGTTCTTC	CAWAGDREQFF
TRBV10-2	TRBJ2-5	-	TGCGCCAGCAGTGAGGGGGAGACCCAGTACTTC	CASSEGETQYF
TRBV4-1	TRBJ1-1	-	TGCGCCAGCAGCCAAGATCGAGGACTGAACACTGAAGCTTTCTTT	CASSQDRGLNTEAFF
TRBV10-1	TRBJ2-5	TRBD2	TGCGCCAGCAGTTCGGATCGGGGGGGCCATGGGACCCAGTACTTC	CASSSDRGGHGTQYF
TRBV7-6	TRBJ1-3	-	TGTGCCAGCAGCTTAGGGCAGGGTGTGCACACCATATATTTT	CASSLGQGVHTIYF
TRBV5-1	TRBJ2-1	TRBD2	TGCGCCAGCAGCTTGGGAGGGACTAGCGGCCTTTACAATGAGCAGTTCTTC	CASSLGGTSGLYNEQFF
TRBV27	TRBJ2-7	-	TGTGCCAGCAGTTTAGGGAGGCCCACATACGAGCAGTACTTC	CASSLGRPTYEQYF
TRBV10-1	TRBJ2-1	TRBD2	TGCGCCAGCAGCGATACTGGACTAGCGGGGGCAAAATACAATGAGCAGTTCTTC	CASSDTGLAGAKYNEQFF
TRBV6-5	TRBJ1-2	-	TGTGCCAGCAGCCGGGGCGCTAACTATGGCTACACCTTC	CASSRGANYGYTF
TRBV29-1	TRBJ1-1	-	TGCAGCGTTGGAACATCGATTGACACTGAAGCTTTCTTT	CSVGTSIDTEAFF
TRBV9	TRBJ1-6	-	TGTGCCAGCAGCCCAAGGGACAATACACGGAATTCACCCCTCCACTTT	CASSPRDNTRNSPLHF
TRBV7-9	TRBJ1-1	-	TGTGCCAGCAGCAAGGCTTGGGCAGGGCTCGAGAACGCTGAAGCTTTCTTT	CASSKAWAGLENAEAFF